This T cell receptor (beta chain) was sequenced during a study of circulating CD8 cells and anti-PD-1 response in melanoma (TCRdb year 2020). General notes on the study: Nivolumab was administered to patients intravenously at 3 mg/kg every 2 weeks. Patients with complete or partial responses were classified as responders, and patients with stable or progressive disease (RECIST v1.1) were classified as non-responders. The TCR repertoire analysis was performed on some 11 melanoma patients, comprising 7 non-responders and 4 responders. Of the 13 patients in the melanoma cohort, anti-PD-1 was received as first-line therapy by seven patients, and prior targeted therapy or immunotherapy had been received by six patients. In on-treatment samples, a biotinylated anti-human IgG4 antibody was used to detect PD-1.

This sample was sequenced with a NextSeq 500. The QIAseq Immune Repertoire RNA Library Kit, Human TCR Panel, was used to prepare TCR libraries from about 15 ng of total RNA. The TCR libraries were sequenced on an Illumina NextSeq using a Mid Output V2 kit and asymmetric 261x41 paired-end reads. Each TCR library was diluted to about 4.1 nM, after which the TCR libraries were pooled, denatured and loaded at about 0.98 pM. The authors' analysis ran thus. TCR FASTQ files were processed in the QIAGEN GeneGlobe Data Analysis Center, and downstream analysis was performed in R 3.5.2. Clonality was computed as one minus Shannon entropy normalized by the log of the number of unique productive sequences. Fisher exact tests at 5% FDR, run separately within each subset, picked out TRA or TRB clonotypes whose abundance differed between baseline and M1. Clonotypes with differential abundance were classified as emerging, expanding, contracting or non-expanding/contracting. Morisita's overlap index was used to measure how much repertoires overlapped between patients. TCRdb handled the public reads itself, with Q25 trimming in fastp and clone calling in MiXCR, and kept productive beta chains. Each entry merges the rows of one CDR3 protein and shows their most common DNA and genes. For this entry, the V and J calls and clone size follow TCRdb and not the study's own pipeline. This sample comprises over 900 distinct CDR3 sequences, about 5% of them detected only once. The ten largest clones represent more than 4% of the sample.

Using a BD FACSAria II cell sorter, four subsets defined by PD-1 and/or TIGIT were sorted from live CD3+CD8+TCRalphabeta+ cells. To characterize relevance to anti-PD-1 therapy response, circulating CD8 T cells were sorted into four subsets based on PD-1 and TIGIT expression. For every sorted CD8 T-cell subset, sequencing covered both the TCR alpha and the TCR beta chains. Peripheral blood was collected before the first anti-PD-1 injection, after two injections and after four injections. Ficoll gradient centrifugation was used to isolate PBMCs immediately. Until use, PBMCs were cryopreserved in liquid nitrogen in RPMI containing roughly 20% FCS and roughly 10% DMSO. Thawed PBMCs were stained with a viability dye and antibodies against CD3, CD8alpha, TCRalphabeta, PD-1 and TIGIT. Total RNA was extracted with the RNeasy Kit, and every sample reached a RIN above 7. Points on this clonotype: It has no known antigen specificity. Base qualities are missing; no much larger clone stands one base away.

Findings and caveats that apply to the study as a whole: Repertoires were found to be largely private between subsets, with under 7% of TRB clonotypes shared at M1, and the highest sharing was observed between DPOS and TIGIT. Tumor material was not accessible, so tumor reactivity was assessed by peptide assays on expanded sorted subsets instead. The published TCR repertoire comparisons relied only on baseline and M1 samples from a small cohort that had few responders. Experiments were generally performed without replicates because of limited material. Diversity was greatest in the DNEG repertoire, PD-1 and DPOS had similar and higher clonality, and TIGIT repertoires had the lowest diversity. The cohort mixed treatment-naive and previously treated patients, which the authors noted could influence results.

Clipping removes 8 bases from V and 2 bases from J, with 15 as the unmatched junction base count. CDR1 is given as SNHLY and CDR2 as FYNNEI, both from the germline V gene. The cysteine opens and the phenylalanine closes a CDR3 of 17 amino acids. Of all the DNA, just the CDR3 is kept, 51 bases in frame from base 1. The source material was CD8+ T cells from PBMCs, sampled at baseline or after one month of anti-PD-1 therapy (not recorded which). The V gene is TRBV2 and the J gene is TRBJ1-5, with 7 middle bases fitting TRBD1. The clonotype was recovered from a human donor with melanoma. The DNA sequence is given as TGTGCCAGCCAGCGAGACAGGGAAAGTGGTGGCAATCAGCCCCAGCATTTT. Its coded protein is CASQRDRESGGNQPQHF.